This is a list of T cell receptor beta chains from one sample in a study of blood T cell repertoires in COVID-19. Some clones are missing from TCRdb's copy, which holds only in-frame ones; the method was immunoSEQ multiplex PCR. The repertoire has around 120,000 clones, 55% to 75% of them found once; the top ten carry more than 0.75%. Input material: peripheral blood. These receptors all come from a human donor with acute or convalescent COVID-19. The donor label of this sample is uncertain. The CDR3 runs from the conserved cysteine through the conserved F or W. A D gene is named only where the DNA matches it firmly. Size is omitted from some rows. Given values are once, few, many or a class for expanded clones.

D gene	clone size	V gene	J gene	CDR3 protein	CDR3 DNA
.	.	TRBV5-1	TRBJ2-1	CASSRDQGLSYNEQFF	TGCGCCAGCAGCCGCGACCAGGGACTCTCCTACAATGAGCAGTTCTTC
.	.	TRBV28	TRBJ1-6	CASSVMGASYNSPLHF	TGTGCCAGCAGTGTAATGGGGGCCTCCTATAATTCACCCCTCCACTTT
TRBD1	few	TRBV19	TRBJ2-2	CASSPGTGRANTGELFF	TGTGCCAGTAGTCCCGGGACAGGACGCGCGAACACCGGGGAGCTGTTTTTT
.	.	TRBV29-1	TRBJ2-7	CSVVGLTNYEQYF	TGCAGCGTTGTGGGACTTACTAACTACGAGCAGTACTTC
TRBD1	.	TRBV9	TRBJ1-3	CASSRGINTIYF	TGTGCCAGCTCCAGGGGGATCAACACCATATATTTT
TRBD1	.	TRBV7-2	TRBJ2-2	CASSSRQGNTGELFF	TGTGCCAGCAGCTCGAGACAGGGAAACACCGGGGAGCTGTTTTTT
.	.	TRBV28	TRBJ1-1	CASSDKMNTEAFF	TGTGCCAGCTCTGACAAGATGAACACTGAAGCTTTCTTT
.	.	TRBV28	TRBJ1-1	CASSLGIGRTEAFF	TGTGCCAGCAGTTTGGGCATCGGTCGCACTGAAGCTTTCTTT
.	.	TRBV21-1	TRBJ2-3	CASSPLGLAGVF	TGTGCCAGCAGCCCTCTTGGTCTAGCGGGGGTTTTT
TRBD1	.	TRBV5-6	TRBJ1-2	CASSRDRGRNGYTF	TGTGCCAGCAGCAGGGACAGGGGGAGAAATGGCTACACCTTC